These 10 T cell receptor beta chains came from one sample sequenced in a study of T-cell reconstitution after alpha-beta-depleted transplantation in children. During its preparation, the TCRbeta library received unique molecular identifiers. TCRdb redid the calling of the PCR reads with MiXCR, one entry per CDR3 protein. The repertoire holds about 980,000 distinct CDR3 sequences, with about 30% as singletons. Sequenced here: PBMCs, mostly from graft donor cells, sampled 360 days after TCRalphabeta/CD19-depleted stem cell transplant. The source is a boy under three years old who had a stem cell transplant for SCID, so the T cells may come from the graft donor.

This chain's CDR3 is CASREDKGRLNTGELFF. The CDR3 nucleotides read TGTGCCAGCAGAGAGGACAAGGGTAGACTAAACACCGGGGAGCTGTTTTTT. This sequence joins TRBV7-9 and TRBJ2-2; possibly TRBD1 or TRBD2 for D (5 bases each). The CDR3 length is 17 residues. The V end was cut by 6 bases, the J end by 2 bases, with 19 bases between. Germline lookup yields CDR1 SEHNR and CDR2 FQNEAQ (reference sequence).

This clonotype was counted between two and nine times. V gene TRBV29-1 combines with J gene TRBJ2-5; D may be TRBD2 (5 bases). The CDR3 runs 14 residues. Germline values: CDR1 SQVTM, CDR2 ANQGSEA. V lost 4 bases, J lost 4 bases, and 16 bases lay in between. CDR3 nucleotide sequence: TGCAGCGTTGGAGAGGTGCGGGCGGGAGAGACCCAGTACTTC. It is translated as CSVGEVRAGETQYF.

This clonotype was seen more than once but under ten times. The CDR3 loop is CASSQITGYHTDTQYF. CDR3 bases: TGTGCCAGCAGCCAGATAACAGGGTATCACACAGATACGCAGTATTTT. The genes are TRBV7-2 and TRBJ2-3, with D perhaps matching TRBD1 (6 bases). This CDR3 region has 16 residues. V lost 5 bases and J 2 bases, leaving 17 bases between the germline ends. Germline CDR1 reads SGHTA; CDR2 reads FQGNSA.

The rearrangement uses TRBV5-1 and TRBJ2-7; 8 nucleotides agree with TRBD1. V gave up 4 bases and J gave up 4 bases; unmatched junction bases: 13. Germline V lookup: CDR1 SGHRS, CDR2 YFSETQ. This CDR3 has 16 amino acids. The CDR3 sequence is CASSPPHPGGPYEQYF. The CDR3 DNA is TGCGCCAGCAGCCCGCCCCACCCAGGGGGCCCTTACGAGCAGTACTTC.

This sequence joins TRBV7-9 and TRBJ2-3; perhaps D is TRBD1 or TRBD2 (6 bases each). Germline CDR1 and CDR2: SEHNR and FQNEAQ (reference sequence). CDR3 length: 17 amino acids. The V end lost 8 bases, the J end lost 4 bases, and 25 bases lay between the germline ends. The CDR3 loop is CASCYRGLAGEPDTQYF. CDR3 DNA sequence: TGTGCCAGCTGCTACCGGGGGTTGGCAGGGGAACCAGATACGCAGTATTTT.

The rearrangement uses TRBV5-1 and TRBJ2-3; D is possibly TRBD1 or TRBD2 (6 bases each). This CDR3 region has 15 residues. Germline CDR1 and CDR2: SGHRS and YFSETQ. The V end lost 1 base, the J end lost 4 bases, and 13 bases lay between the germline ends. In nucleotides, the CDR3 is TGCGCCAGCAGCTTGTACCCAGGGGAGGCAGATACGCAGTATTTT. This sequence encodes CASSLYPGEADTQYF.

The chain's CDR3 is CASSGGFTGGVAFF. CDR3 DNA sequence: TGTGCCAGCAGTGGGGGATTTACAGGGGGCGTAGCTTTCTTT. This chain uses TRBV2 with TRBJ1-1, with TRBD1 identical over 9 bases. The CDR3 runs 14 residues. CDR1 and CDR2 (germline): SNHLY, FYNNEI. V was pared by 4 bases and J by 10 bases, with 10 bases of the junction left unmatched.

The CDR3 sequence is CSARVRRIMNTEAFF. The DNA for the CDR3 is TGCAGTGCTAGAGTGAGACGGATCATGAACACTGAAGCTTTCTTT. V and J are TRBV20-1 and TRBJ1-1, with D uncertain. The V end was cut by 1 base, the J end by 0 bases, with 12 bases between. The CDR3 covers 15 residues. From germline, CDR1 is DFQATT and CDR2 SNEGSKA (reference sequence).

The chain links TRBV6-5 to TRBJ1-1; D not certain. The CDR3 sequence is 15 residues long. Trimming took 0 bases from V and 0 from J, leaving 8 bases between them. Germline CDR1 MNHEY, CDR2 SVGAGI. This CDR3 is CASSYSKVLNTEAFF. The CDR3 DNA reads TGTGCCAGCAGTTACTCGAAAGTACTGAACACTGAAGCTTTCTTT.

The gene calls are TRBV15 and TRBJ1-6; the match to TRBD1 covers 8 bases. Germline V gene lookup returns CDR1 LNHNV and CDR2 YYDKDF (reference sequence). The V and J ends lost 1 base and 8 bases, in that order; junction bases with no gene match: 4. The CDR3 contains 15 residues. The CDR3 nucleotides are TGTGCCACCAGCAGAGGCGGACAGGGCTATTCACCCCTCCACTTT. Amino acids: CATSRGGQGYSPLHF.